A single sample gave rise to the 23 T cell receptor beta chains below, sequenced in a study of T cells after yellow fever vaccination. TCRdb recomputed calls from the 5' RACE reads with MiXCR, one row per CDR3 protein. The top ten hold more than 13% of the sample, which has 550,000 to 750,000 distinct CDR3 sequences, roughly 14% seen once. Here the sequenced sample was PBMCs, taken on the day of the yellow fever booster vaccination. These receptor sequences come from a young man who received the YFV17D yellow fever vaccine.

V gene TRBV20-1 combines with J gene TRBJ1-1; TRBD1 agrees at 10 bases. Losses at the gene ends were 1 base for V and 6 bases for J; bases not matched to a gene: 5. Germline V gene data show CDR1 as DFQATT and CDR2 as SNEGSKA (reference sequence). The CDR3 has 14 residues. This CDR3 is CSARGGQGRSEAFF. CDR3 DNA: TGCAGTGCTAGAGGGGGACAGGGGAGGTCTGAAGCTTTCTTT.

The table lists this clonotype with a few counts. The genes are TRBV11-2 and TRBJ2-1, with D perhaps TRBD2 (6 bases). V gave up 8 bases and J gave up 7 bases, with 18 bases separating them. The germline V gene has CDR1 SGHAT and CDR2 FQNNGV. There are 14 residues in the CDR3. CDR3 sequence: CASQLAGFLNEQFF. In DNA, the CDR3 is TGTGCCAGCCAGCTGGCGGGGTTTCTTAATGAGCAGTTCTTC.

V gene TRBV28 combines with J gene TRBJ2-3; 8 bases agree with TRBD2. From germline, CDR1 is MDHEN and CDR2 SYDVKM. The CDR3 consists of 16 residues. After removal of 2 bases from V and 4 bases from J, the junction contained 8 bases not matched to a gene. The CDR3 coding sequence is TGTGCCAGCAGTTTACCGAGCGGGAGAGTTTCAGATACGCAGTATTTT. This gives the protein CASSLPSGRVSDTQYF.

At least ten counts were recorded for this clonotype. The chain uses TRBV11-2 and TRBJ2-1, with D hard to call. The germline V and J ends were trimmed by 0 bases and 0 bases, with 6 bases remaining between them. CDR3 length equals 15 residues. Per germline, CDR1 SGHAT and CDR2 FQNNGV. The CDR3 loop is CASSLEGFSYNEQFF. The DNA of the CDR3 is TGTGCCAGCAGCTTAGAGGGTTTCTCCTACAATGAGCAGTTCTTC.

This CDR3 reads CASSLLMSGRTEAFF. The CDR3 bases are TGCGCCAGCAGCTTGCTGATGTCGGGGCGTACTGAAGCTTTCTTT. The chain links TRBV5-1 to TRBJ1-1; D is perhaps TRBD1 (5 bases). V lost 1 base and J lost 5, with 15 bases in between. Germline V gives CDR1 SGHRS, CDR2 YFSETQ. The CDR3 runs to 15 residues. The complete variable domain, with remaining parts taken from reference TRBV5-1 and TRBJ1-1, reads KAGVTQTPRYLIKTRGQQVTLSCSPISGHRSVSWYQQTPGQGLQFLFEYFSETQRNKGNFPGRFSGRQFSNSRSEMNVSTLELGDSALYLCASSLLMSGRTEAFFGQGTRLTVV.

The chain couples TRBV19 to TRBJ1-2, with D perhaps matching TRBD1 (5 bases). Germline lookup yields CDR1 LNHDA and CDR2 SQIVND (reference sequence). Between the trimmed V and J ends, which lost 7 bases and 5 bases, there was a span of 20 bases. The CDR3 covers 15 residues. The CDR3 here is CASNTGQGNTYGYTF. The CDR3 DNA reads as TGTGCCAGTAATACAGGACAAGGAAACACTTATGGCTACACCTTC.

This chain connects TRBV12-3 or TRBV12-4 to TRBJ2-3, with 7 bases aligning to TRBD2. The CDR3 has 16 amino acids. Trimming removed 1 base from V and 3 bases from J; junction bases left unmatched: 7. The CDR3 DNA follows: TGTGCCAGCAGTTTAGGCACTAGCGCTACTACAGATACGCAGTATTTT. It is translated as CASSLGTSATTDTQYF.

The V and J genes are TRBV28 and TRBJ2-1; D remains unclear. V was cut by 5 bases and J by 10 bases, with 12 bases left in between. This CDR3 contains 12 residues. Germline loops: CDR1 MDHEN, CDR2 SYDVKM. CDR3 DNA: TGTGCCAGCAGTCAGTCCCTCTGGGAGCAGTTCTTC. This sequence encodes CASSQSLWEQFF.

The table lists this clonotype with a few counts. The V gene is TRBV6-1, the J gene TRBJ2-7; D call uncertain. This CDR3 spans 13 amino acids. V was shortened by 1 base and J by 5 bases, with 9 bases between the two germline ends. Germline CDR1 and CDR2: MNHNS and SASEGT. CDR3 sequence: CASSEGATNEQYF. For the CDR3, the DNA is TGTGCCAGCAGTGAAGGAGCTACGAACGAGCAGTACTTC.

The sample holds many counts of this clonotype. The CDR3 loop is CASSLAGGRYEQYF. The CDR3 bases are TGTGCCAGCAGTTTAGCGGGGGGGCGATACGAGCAGTACTTC. J is TRBJ2-7 and V is TRBV12-3 or TRBV12-4; a weak D match, TRBD2 (7 bases). Trimming took 0 bases from V and 4 from J, leaving 10 bases between them. This CDR3 comprises 14 residues.

A few counts support this clonotype. The CDR3 region has the DNA TGCAGTGCTAGAGAAGGGGGAAGACCCAACGACGAGCAGTACTTC. It specifies CSAREGGRPNDEQYF. The chain uses TRBV20-1 and TRBJ2-7; possibly TRBD1 for D (6 bases). The CDR3 has 15 amino acids. The germline V gene has CDR1 DFQATT and CDR2 SNEGSKA (reference sequence). Trimming cost V 0 bases and J 5 bases, with 17 bases left between them.

The chain couples TRBV20-1 to TRBJ2-3; TRBD2 aligns across 10 bases. With 7 bases clipped from V and 0 bases from J, the junction kept 4 bases outside the gene matches. The CDR3 has 14 residues. Germline CDR1 DFQATT, CDR2 SNEGSKA (reference sequence). CDR3 DNA sequence: TGCAGTGGCAGCGGGAGGGCTAGCACAGATACGCAGTATTTT. This encodes CSGSGRASTDTQYF.

The V and J genes are TRBV20-1 and TRBJ2-5; perhaps TRBD2 as D (5 bases). The CDR3 is made up of 13 amino acids. Per germline, CDR1 DFQATT and CDR2 SNEGSKA (reference sequence). V lost 7 bases and J lost 2, with 14 bases in between. The CDR3 here is CSGPGIVQETQYF. Written as DNA, the CDR3 is TGCAGTGGTCCCGGGATTGTGCAAGAGACCCAGTACTTC.

The J gene is TRBJ2-1, the V gene TRBV20-1; D is uncertain. Germline CDR1 reads DFQATT; CDR2 reads SNEGSKA (reference sequence). The CDR3 is 10 residues long. The V end lost 5 bases, the J end lost 9 bases, and 8 bases lay between the germline ends. CDR3 sequence (DNA): TGCAGTGCTCTTCGGGTTGAGCAGTTCTTC. This sequence encodes CSALRVEQFF.

V is TRBV27 and J is TRBJ2-5; D gene ambiguous. The germline gives CDR1 MNHEY, CDR2 SMNVEV (reference sequence). The CDR3 sequence is 16 residues long. Trimming removed 0 bases at V and 1 base at J, with 12 bases between. CDR3 in amino acids: CASSLSYKQLQETQYF. In DNA form, the CDR3 reads TGTGCCAGCAGTTTATCGTACAAACAGCTCCAAGAGACCCAGTACTTC.

This clonotype was counted only a few times. The chain has TRBV5-5 and TRBJ1-3, with unresolved D. The CDR3 is 17 amino acids. V shed 0 bases and J shed 0 bases, with 13 bases lying between them. CDR1 is SGHKS, CDR2 YYEKEE, per germline (reference sequence). CDR3 in DNA: TGTGCCAGCAGCTTGGGGGATAGCGGGCTCTCTGGAAACACCATATATTTT. Translating it yields CASSLGDSGLSGNTIYF. Complete variable domain (other parts from reference TRBV5-5 and TRBJ1-3): DAGVTQSPTHLIKTRGQQVTLRCSPISGHKSVSWYQQVLGQGPQFIFQYYEKEERGRGNFPDRFSARQFPNYSSELNVNALLLGDSALYLCASSLGDSGLSGNTIYFGEGSWLTVV.

This clonotype came up many times. V usage is TRBV7-9 and J usage is TRBJ2-3; D ambiguous. The CDR3 spans 10 residues. Germline CDR1 is SEHNR and CDR2 is FQNEAQ (reference sequence). V lost 9 bases and J 5 bases, leaving 6 bases between the germline ends. CDR3 nucleotides: TGTGCCAGTATCGGAGATACGCAGTATTTT. This sequence encodes CASIGDTQYF.

This chain uses TRBV4-3 with TRBJ1-3, with unresolved D. Trimming removed 0 bases at V and 4 bases at J, with 4 bases between. CDR3 length equals 13 residues. CDR1 and CDR2 (germline): LGHNA, YSLEER. The CDR3 here is CASSQDVGNTIYF. In nucleotides, the CDR3 is TGCGCCAGCAGCCAAGATGTCGGAAACACCATATATTTT.

The chain carries TRBV6-5 and TRBJ2-7, with D perhaps matching TRBD1 or TRBD2 (5 bases each). CDR3 length: 14 residues. Germline V CDR1 and CDR2: MNHEY, SVGAGI. Trimming stripped 2 bases from V and 2 bases from J, with 10 bases between. CDR3 in DNA: TGTGCCAGCAGTTACGAGGGACGGACCTACGAGCAGTACTTC. Translation: CASSYEGRTYEQYF.

The chain recombines TRBV12-3 or TRBV12-4 with TRBJ2-1; a possible D gene is TRBD2 (5 bases). V lost 6 bases and J lost 7, with 13 bases in between. The CDR3 has 13 residues. The chain's CDR3 is CASSKDSPNEQFF. CDR3 in DNA: TGTGCCAGCAGCAAGGACTCCCCGAATGAGCAGTTCTTC.

This clonotype was seen many times. This chain joins TRBV5-1 and TRBJ1-1; the match to TRBD1 covers 9 bases. This CDR3 region has 13 residues. V shed 7 bases, J shed 5 bases, and the junction held 6 bases outside the gene matches. Germline V gene lookup returns CDR1 SGHRS and CDR2 YFSETQ. Here the CDR3 DNA reads TGCGCCAGCCGAGTGGGGACAGGGACTGAAGCTTTCTTT. Translation: CASRVGTGTEAFF.

This chain uses TRBV7-2 with TRBJ2-1; D gene ambiguous. CDR1 is SGHTA, CDR2 FQGNSA, per germline. The CDR3 length is 11 residues. Between the trimmed V and J ends, which lost 5 bases and 8 bases, there was a span of 7 bases. The CDR3 nucleotides are TGTGCCAGCAGCGTAGAATATGAGCAGTTCTTC. Amino acid sequence: CASSVEYEQFF.

The CDR3 nucleotides are TGTGCCAGCAGCCACCGCGGGGAGGGGGCAACTAATGAAAAACTGTTTTTT. Residues: CASSHRGEGATNEKLFF. The chain links TRBV7-2 to TRBJ1-4; possible D gene TRBD1, 6 bases. Germline lookup yields CDR1 SGHTA and CDR2 FQGNSA. Trimming removed 5 bases at V and 0 bases at J, with 16 bases between. This CDR3 has 17 amino acids.